Listed below are T cell receptor beta chains from one sample, sequenced in a study of blood T cells in healthy people across ages. TCRdb ran MiXCR on the 5' RACE reads and lists one entry per CDR3 protein. The sample has some 1.4 million distinct CDR3 sequences; approximately 42% are singletons. The source material was blood. These receptors were taken from a young woman in good health. The CDR3 runs from the conserved cysteine through the conserved F or W. Each record gives: D gene, clone size, J gene, V gene, CDR3 protein, CDR3 DNA. The D gene is left open where the match is weak. Expanded clones are given a class, and other clones once, few, many or no size at all.

>NA|NA|TRBJ2-7|TRBV20-1
CSANQAGGPSYEQYF
TGCAGTGCTAACCAGGCCGGGGGGCCCTCCTACGAGCAGTACTTC
>NA|NA|TRBJ2-7|TRBV7-9
CASSFGGGISYEQYF
TGTGCCAGCAGCTTCGGTGGGGGGATCTCCTACGAGCAGTACTTC
>NA|NA|TRBJ2-2|TRBV7-2
CASSSVVPSLLFF
TGTGCCAGCAGTTCAGTCGTCCCAAGTTTGCTGTTTTTT
>NA|few|TRBJ2-1|TRBV24-1
CATSDWDSREQFF
TGTGCCACCAGTGATTGGGACTCCCGGGAGCAGTTCTTC
>TRBD1|many|TRBJ2-5|TRBV20-1
CSARGTGGETQYF
TGCAGTGCTAGAGGGACAGGGGGAGAGACCCAGTACTTC
>NA|NA|TRBJ2-5|TRBV18
CASSQTKPGLRKETQYF
TGTGCCAGCTCACAAACAAAACCGGGACTCAGAAAAGAGACCCAGTACTTC
>TRBD1|NA|TRBJ1-1|TRBV20-1
CSAREGQGALWTEAFF
TGCAGTGCTAGAGAGGGACAGGGGGCATTGTGGACTGAAGCTTTCTTT
>NA|NA|TRBJ2-2|TRBV5-1
CASSFVTGDTGELFF
TGCGCCAGCAGCTTTGTCACCGGGGACACCGGGGAGCTGTTTTTT
>TRBD2|NA|TRBJ2-5|TRBV3-1
CASSSIGLAEETQYF
TGTGCCAGCAGCTCCATAGGACTAGCGGAAGAGACCCAGTACTTC
>TRBD1|NA|TRBJ2-5|TRBV10-3
CAISEGDRGETQYF
TGTGCCATCAGTGAGGGGGACAGGGGCGAGACCCAGTACTTC
>NA|NA|TRBJ2-6|TRBV7-2
CASSSVGAGANVLTF
TGTGCCAGCAGCTCCGTGGGCGCTGGGGCCAACGTCCTGACTTTC
>TRBD1|NA|TRBJ2-3|TRBV4-1
CASSQDSRQGAMDTQYF
TGCGCCAGCAGCCAAGATAGCCGCCAGGGGGCAATGGATACGCAGTATTTT
>TRBD1|once|TRBJ2-7|TRBV10-3
CAISPQGAYEQYF
TGTGCCATCAGCCCACAGGGGGCCTACGAGCAGTACTTC
>TRBD1|NA|TRBJ1-1|TRBV30
CAWVGTEEVAFF
TGTGCCTGGGTGGGGACAGAAGAAGTGGCTTTCTTT
>TRBD2|few|TRBJ2-1|TRBV10-3
CAISNLGLAGGRSSYNEQFF
TGTGCCATCAGTAACTTGGGACTAGCGGGGGGAAGGAGCTCCTACAATGAGCAGTTCTTC
>NA|NA|TRBJ2-2|TRBV7-2
CAKEFGTGELFF
TGTGCCAAAGAGTTCGGAACCGGGGAGCTGTTTTTT
>NA|NA|TRBJ1-2|TRBV6-1
CASSEAGVGTATNYGYTF
TGTGCCAGCAGTGAAGCGGGAGTCGGGACCGCAACTAACTATGGCTACACCTTC
>NA|NA|TRBJ2-7|TRBV2
CASSGADRGGSYEQYF
TGTGCCAGCAGTGGAGCCGACCGTGGGGGCTCCTACGAGCAGTACTTC
>NA|NA|TRBJ1-3|TRBV3-1
CASTLRGNTIYF
TGTGCCAGCACTTTACGAGGAAACACCATATATTTT